This T cell receptor beta chain was recovered during a study of cytomegalovirus exposure and HLA in healthy donors. J gave up 6 bases and V 2 bases, and 4 bases lay outside the gene matches. Germline lookup yields CDR1 SGHTA and CDR2 FQGNSA. The CDR3 is 14 amino acids. Sequencing used immunoSEQ multiplex PCR; TCRdb keeps in-frame clones, though not all of them. The profile shows roughly 330,000 clones, approximately 86% of them singletons. Sequenced material: PBMCs. The V and J genes are TRBV7-2 and TRBJ1-2; the match to TRBD1 covers 9 bases. The origin of this receptor is a woman aged 25 to 39 in good health and CMV-seropositive. CDR3 sequence: CASSLIGQGNGYTF. CDR3 sequence (DNA): TGTGCCAGCAGCTTAATCGGACAGGGGAATGGCTACACCTTC.